The sample holds a few counts of the clone carrying this T cell receptor (beta chain). This specimen comes from a study of blood T cells in healthy people across ages. The germline V gene has CDR1 MNHEY and CDR2 SVGEGT. CDR3 length: 16 residues. V dropped 8 bases and J dropped 4 bases, with 24 bases sitting between them. A second PCR of about 6 to 11 cycles used a sample-barcoded 5' primer and a J-beta primer mix. All samples yielded 3 million or more CDR3-containing paired-end reads. In TCRdb, the 5' RACE reads were re-called with MiXCR into one record per CDR3 protein. The table lists about 280,000 distinct CDR3 sequences, around 27% of them singletons, with approximately 30% in the top ten.

The specimen was blood. This chain links TRBV6-2 or TRBV6-3 with TRBJ2-7; a possible D gene is TRBD1 (5 bases). The TCR comes from a woman in her 70s in good health. CDR3 in DNA: TGTGCCAGCTATCCTTTTCAGGGTATTAAGATTTACGAGCAGTACTTC. This translates into CASYPFQGIKIYEQYF.